What follows are 5 T cell receptor beta chains derived from one specimen sequenced in a study of shared clonotypes between healthy human individuals (dated by TCRdb to the early 2020s). The protocol used for the library was the immunoSEQ multiplex PCR assay. Drawn from immuneACCESS, this table holds only the in-frame rearrangements with V and J called that TCRdb kept. Clones are partly lost; checked studies trace under half to an unresolved V gene and leave the rest unexplained. This sample comprises some 690,000 clones, about 92% of them detected only once. The ten largest account for roughly 36% of the sample. Sequencing was performed on memory CD8+ T cells from PBMCs. The cell subset or site label on this specimen signifies: CD45RO+ cells pooled with CCR7-negative TemRA cells. Receptor source: a man younger than 30 in good health. Some clones in this sample may be carry-over from other donors' samples.

The rearrangement uses TRBV6-5 and TRBJ2-7; TRBD1 agrees at 8 bases. The CDR3 spans 16 residues. Germline CDR1 and CDR2: MNHEY and SVGAGI. The V gene end was trimmed by 2 bases and the J gene end by 3 bases; junction bases not matched to a gene: 9. The DNA for the CDR3 is TGTGCCAGCAGTTACATCTGGGGACAGGAGGGCTACGAGCAGTACTTC. Translating it yields CASSYIWGQEGYEQYF.

DNA of the CDR3: TGTGCCAGCACCCCGAGGGGGAACCGGGACAGGGGTGGCTACACCTTC. This sequence encodes CASTPRGNRDRGGYTF. J is TRBJ1-2 and V is TRBV28, with 10 bases that match TRBD1. Germline values: CDR1 MDHEN, CDR2 SYDVKM. The CDR3 has 16 residues. V lost 7 bases and J lost 7; bases outside the gene matches: 15.

This sequence joins TRBV7-9 and TRBJ2-7, with 7 nucleotides matching TRBD2. This CDR3 region has 14 residues. Germline loops: CDR1 SEHNR, CDR2 FQNEAQ (reference sequence). V dropped 7 bases and J dropped 2; count of bases not matched to a gene: 8. Here the CDR3 reads CASTSSGQAYEQYF. CDR3 coding DNA: TGTGCCAGCACGAGTAGCGGGCAAGCCTACGAGCAGTACTTC. Complete variable domain (other parts from reference TRBV7-9 and TRBJ2-7): DTGVSQNPRHKITKRGQNVTFRCDPISEHNRLYWYRQTLGQGPEFLTYFQNEAQLEKSRLLSDRFSAERPKGSFSTLEIQRTEQGDSAMYLCASTSSGQAYEQYFGPGTRLTVT.

The gene calls are TRBV4-2 and TRBJ2-3; D gene ambiguous. V was cut by 1 base and J by 0 bases, with 11 bases left in between. Per germline, CDR1 LGHNA and CDR2 YNFKEQ. The CDR3 loop spans 16 amino acids. CDR3 nucleotide sequence: TGTGCCAGCAGCCAAGCTGGGGTCACTAGCACAGATACGCAGTATTTT. Its protein is CASSQAGVTSTDTQYF.

CDR3 region: CASSHPPGLAYNEQFF. The CDR3 region has the DNA TGTGCCAGCAGCCACCCCCCGGGACTAGCCTACAATGAGCAGTTCTTC. The gene calls are TRBV11-2 and TRBJ2-1; TRBD2 agrees at 8 bases. CDR1 and CDR2 (germline): SGHAT, FQNNGV. The CDR3 contains 16 residues. V lost 5 bases and J lost 2; bases outside the gene matches: 8.